These 5 T cell receptor beta chains share one sample of origin, sequenced in a study of tumor-infiltrating lymphocytes in primary liver carcinoma (dated by TCRdb to 2017 to 2019). RNA from unsorted whole blood was extracted with TRIzol reagent, and germline DNA was obtained with the DNeasy Blood & Tissue kit. Sequencing instrument: Illumina HiSeq 2500. TCRbeta-specific cDNA was reverse-transcribed from around 500 ng total RNA using a constant-region primer and ProtoScript II reverse transcriptase. Construction of the TCRbeta libraries relied on three nested rounds of multiplex PCR, following a slightly modified ARM-PCR procedure. Each of the first two PCR rounds ran for around 10 cycles using multiplex TRBV1-TRBV30 forward primers together with a Cbeta reverse primer. Using fastp at Q25 and MiXCR, TCRdb reprocessed the public reads and kept productive beta chains. Identical CDR3 proteins give one entry, which carries the most common genes and DNA. For this sample the table gives some 200,000 distinct CDR3 sequences, of which around 60% were detected only once. Jointly, the top ten make up 7% to 8.5% of the sample.

Sequenced material: peripheral blood. The origin of the receptors is a woman aged 55 to 70 with primary liver carcinoma and hepatitis B virus infection.

Details on this clonotype: Its ends do not fully match the called genes, so a read error is possible. The rearrangement links TRBV12-3 or TRBV12-4 to TRBJ1-2; D is ambiguous. The CDR3 length is 13 residues. The CDR3 sequence: CASSFRRNYGHTF. CDR3 in DNA: TGTGCCAGCAGTTTTCGGCGGAACTATGGCCACACCTTC.

This clonotype was seen a handful of times. A much larger clone differs by one base, so this may be a read error. This sequence joins TRBV12-3 or TRBV12-4 and TRBJ2-3, with D unclear. The V end lost 6 bases, the J end lost 10 bases, and 14 bases lay between the germline ends. This CDR3 is built from 12 residues. The CDR3 nucleotides are TGTGCCAGCAGCTCCATGACGGATGCGCAGTATTTT. This codes for CASSSMTDAQYF.

This clonotype showed up many times. The genes are TRBV29-1 and TRBJ2-7; 7 nucleotides align to TRBD1. Trimming took 4 bases from V and 5 from J; bases not matched to a gene: 5. This CDR3 region has 12 residues. Germline V lookup: CDR1 SQVTM, CDR2 ANQGSEA. The CDR3 nucleotides read TGCAGCGTTGGGGACAGACCCCACGAGCAGTACTTC. Protein product: CSVGDRPHEQYF.

Comments on this clonotype: One end of the junction fails to match germline, which may point to a read error. This chain joins TRBV2 and TRBJ2-5, with D perhaps matching TRBD1 (6 bases). CDR1 is SNHLY and CDR2 is FYNNEI in the germline V gene. The CDR3 is 13 amino acids. CDR3 nucleotide sequence: TGTGCAAGCAGAGAACAGGGATGTGAGACCCAGTACTTC. It encodes CASREQGCETQYF.

With regard to this clonotype: At one of its ends the junction is not consistent with the germline gene, which may arise from a read error. This sequence joins TRBV11-2 and TRBJ2-3; 8 bases are shared with TRBD1. Per the germline V gene, CDR1 is SGHAT and CDR2 is FQNNGV. The length of the CDR3 is 19 residues. The CDR3 region is CASNLVPGGLRRDTDTQYF. CDR3 nucleotide sequence: TGTGCCAGCAACTTAGTTCCAGGGGGCCTACGGAGGGACACAGATACGCAGTATTTT.